Each of the 6 T cell receptor beta chains below was sequenced from the same sample in a study of regulatory T cells in long-lasting Graves disease. Construction of the TCR beta libraries employed iRepertoire HTBI primers in conjunction with Arm-PCR of CDR3 regions. MiXCR was run by TCRdb on the multiplex PCR reads, yielding one entry per CDR3 protein. The profile covers around 450,000 distinct CDR3 sequences, with 20% to 25% appearing a single time and about 7% taken by the ten largest. Time point noted: persistent/refractory GD, antithyroid drugs over 5 years with positive TRAb. TCR sequences were obtained from RNA taken from PBMCs. The sequencing used peripheral blood mononuclear cells (PBMCs), collected when the disease was refractory, from a patient treated with antithyroid drugs. These receptors all stem from a female donor with Graves disease.

The genes are TRBV7-2 and TRBJ2-6; D remains ambiguous. CDR1 is SGHTA, CDR2 FQGNSA, per germline. V was cut by 5 bases and J by 5 bases, with 7 bases left in between. This CDR3 is built from 13 residues. CDR3 bases: TGTGCCAGCAGCCCTGAATGGGCCAACGTCCTGACTTTC. Amino acids: CASSPEWANVLTF.

This clonotype has ten or more counts. The genes are TRBV28 and TRBJ2-4; 7 bases map to TRBD1. CDR3 size: 17 residues. Germline CDR1 reads MDHEN; CDR2 reads SYDVKM. After removal of 6 bases from V and 2 bases from J, the junction contained 13 bases not matched to a gene. Here the CDR3 reads CASRQEGATSTKNIQYF. The CDR3 DNA follows: TGTGCCAGCAGACAAGAGGGGGCTACCTCAACCAAAAACATTCAGTACTTC. The full variable domain, in which reference TRBV28 and TRBJ2-4 provide the parts outside the CDR3, is DVKVTQSSRYLVKRTGEKVFLECVQDMDHENMFWYRQDPGLGLRLIYFSYDVKMKEKGDIPEGYSVSREKKERFSLILESASTNQTSMYLCASRQEGATSTKNIQYFGAGTRLSVL.

This clonotype was detected a few times. The chain is built from TRBV3-1 and TRBJ1-1; D is unresolved. The CDR3 contains 15 residues. The germline CDR1 and CDR2 sequences are LGHDT and YNNKEL (reference sequence). V was cut by 1 base and J by 0 bases, with 9 bases left in between. This CDR3 reads CASSQGPNLNTEAFF. The CDR3 DNA follows: TGTGCCAGCAGCCAAGGTCCGAACTTGAACACTGAAGCTTTCTTT.

The rearrangement joins TRBV7-9 to TRBJ2-7, with 7 bases identical to TRBD1. Germline V CDR1 and CDR2: SEHNR, FQNEAQ (reference sequence). The trim removed 4 bases at V and 4 bases at J, leaving 10 bases unmatched. This CDR3 contains 15 residues. CDR3: CASSSDRVLLYEQYF. In DNA, the CDR3 is TGTGCCAGCAGCTCAGACAGGGTGCTGCTTTACGAGCAGTACTTC.

V and J are TRBV5-1 and TRBJ2-2, with 9 bases lining up with TRBD1. V gave up 6 bases and J gave up 3 bases; unmatched junction bases: 3. CDR3 length: 14 amino acids. CDR1 is SGHRS and CDR2 is YFSETQ in the germline V gene. The CDR3 DNA sequence: TGCGCCAGCACCCGGGACAGGGACACCGGGGAGCTGTTTTTT. Translating gives CASTRDRDTGELFF.

The genes are TRBV19 and TRBJ1-5; TRBD1 aligns across 7 bases. The CDR3 loop spans 19 amino acids. V lost 0 bases, J lost 0 bases, and 11 bases stayed unmatched. Germline lookup yields CDR1 LNHDA and CDR2 SQIVND (reference sequence). The CDR3 is CASSIEGRGQSYSNQPQHF. The CDR3 bases are TGTGCCAGTAGTATAGAGGGCCGGGGACAGTCGTATAGCAATCAGCCCCAGCATTTT.